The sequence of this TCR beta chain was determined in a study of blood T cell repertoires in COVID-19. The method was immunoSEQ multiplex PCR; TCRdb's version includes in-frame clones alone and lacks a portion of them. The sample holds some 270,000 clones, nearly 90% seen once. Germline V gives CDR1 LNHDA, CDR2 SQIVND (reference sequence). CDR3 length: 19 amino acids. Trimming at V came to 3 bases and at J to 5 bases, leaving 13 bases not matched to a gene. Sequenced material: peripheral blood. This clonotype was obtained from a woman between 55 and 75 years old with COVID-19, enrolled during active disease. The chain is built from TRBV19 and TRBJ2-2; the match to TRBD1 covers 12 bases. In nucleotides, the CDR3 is TGTGCCAGTAGTATGGGGGACAGGGGGCTGGCTACGTGGACCGGGGAGCTGTTTTTT. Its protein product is CASSMGDRGLATWTGELFF.